Listed below are T cell receptor beta chains from one sample, sequenced in a study of identifying expanded T cells in peripheral blood. TCRdb's copy holds only in-frame clones and misses some; the assay was immunoSEQ multiplex PCR. The data contain under 150,000 clones, around nine tenths of them singletons. The sequencing sample was made of blood. Every receptor here comes from a person aged 18 to 75 in good health. CDR3s include the opening cysteine and the closing phenylalanine or tryptophan. The order of the fields is CDR3 length, J gene, clone size, D gene, V gene, CDR3 DNA, CDR3 protein. A D gene is named only where the DNA matches it firmly. The size entry is marked missing in some rows and otherwise reads once, few, many or a size class.

len: 15; j_gene: TRBJ2-1; abundance: .; d_gene: TRBD2; v_gene: TRBV6-5; CDR3nt: TGTGCCAGCAGTTACGGGCGGGAGGGCCGGTGGGAGCAGTTCTTC; CDR3aa: CASSYGREGRWEQFF
len: 15; j_gene: TRBJ2-7; abundance: .; d_gene: TRBD1; v_gene: TRBV14; CDR3nt: TGTGCCAGCAGCCTCGGACAGGCTCTCTCCTACGAGCAGTACTTC; CDR3aa: CASSLGQALSYEQYF
len: 17; j_gene: TRBJ2-7; abundance: .; d_gene: TRBD1; v_gene: TRBV5-1; CDR3nt: TGCGCCAGCAGCTTGATTATCAATCGGGACAGAGCTTACGAGCAGTACTTC; CDR3aa: CASSLIINRDRAYEQYF
len: 14; j_gene: TRBJ2-3; abundance: .; d_gene: TRBD2; v_gene: TRBV2; CDR3nt: TGTGCCAGCTACCCACTAGCGGGGTCCGATACGCAGTATTTT; CDR3aa: CASYPLAGSDTQYF
len: 15; j_gene: TRBJ2-3; abundance: .; d_gene: .; v_gene: TRBV27; CDR3nt: TGTGCCAGCAGTACCCCGTCGAGGGCTGCAGATACGCAGTATTTT; CDR3aa: CASSTPSRAADTQYF
len: 15; j_gene: TRBJ1-2; abundance: .; d_gene: .; v_gene: TRBV5-1; CDR3nt: TGCGCCAGCAGGTCTGGGGGCTTGGCTAACTATGGCTACACCTTC; CDR3aa: CASRSGGLANYGYTF
len: 15; j_gene: TRBJ2-3; abundance: .; d_gene: .; v_gene: TRBV11-2; CDR3nt: TGTGCCAGCAGCTTACAGGCGGGGCACACAGATACGCAGTATTTT; CDR3aa: CASSLQAGHTDTQYF
len: 13; j_gene: TRBJ1-1; abundance: .; d_gene: .; v_gene: TRBV5-6; CDR3nt: TGTGCCAGCAGCTTGGCCAAGGGGACTGAAGCTTTCTTT; CDR3aa: CASSLAKGTEAFF
len: 14; j_gene: TRBJ1-5; abundance: once; d_gene: .; v_gene: TRBV7-2; CDR3nt: TGTGCCAGCAGCCGTCGAGGGGGCAATCAGCCCCAGCATTTT; CDR3aa: CASSRRGGNQPQHF
len: 15; j_gene: TRBJ1-2; abundance: .; d_gene: TRBD1; v_gene: TRBV6-6; CDR3nt: TGTGCCAGCAGTTCCCAGGGGGTGGACGGCGATGGCTACACCTTC; CDR3aa: CASSSQGVDGDGYTF
len: 15; j_gene: TRBJ1-1; abundance: .; d_gene: TRBD1; v_gene: TRBV11-3; CDR3nt: TGTGCCAGCAGTCGACAGGGTGGAGGGAACACTGAAGCTTTCTTT; CDR3aa: CASSRQGGGNTEAFF
len: 15; j_gene: TRBJ2-6; abundance: .; d_gene: .; v_gene: TRBV7-8; CDR3nt: TGTGCCAGCAGGGGGGTTTTTACTGGGGCCAACGTCCTGACTTTC; CDR3aa: CASRGVFTGANVLTF
len: 14; j_gene: TRBJ2-7; abundance: .; d_gene: TRBD1; v_gene: TRBV11-3; CDR3nt: TGTGCCAGCAGCCCTAGGACAGGGGAGGCCGAGCAGTACTTC; CDR3aa: CASSPRTGEAEQYF
len: 15; j_gene: TRBJ2-1; abundance: .; d_gene: TRBD2; v_gene: TRBV29-1; CDR3nt: TGCAGCGGCGCCCCGTCGACTAGCGGGAAAGATGAGCAGTTCTTC; CDR3aa: CSGAPSTSGKDEQFF
len: 15; j_gene: TRBJ2-7; abundance: .; d_gene: .; v_gene: TRBV19; CDR3nt: TGTGCCAGTAGTACCTCTCCCGGGACTGCTCGCGAGCAGTACTTC; CDR3aa: CASSTSPGTAREQYF
len: 14; j_gene: TRBJ2-5; abundance: .; d_gene: .; v_gene: TRBV5-1; CDR3nt: TGCGCCAGCAGCTTACAGGGCTCCCAAGAGACCCAGTACTTC; CDR3aa: CASSLQGSQETQYF
len: 14; j_gene: TRBJ1-1; abundance: once; d_gene: .; v_gene: TRBV5-1; CDR3nt: TGCGCCAGCAGCATGGGACGGGGGGCGGCTGAAGCTTTCTTT; CDR3aa: CASSMGRGAAEAFF
len: 13; j_gene: TRBJ2-3; abundance: .; d_gene: TRBD2; v_gene: TRBV5-1; CDR3nt: TGCGCCAGCAGCCCGGGACTAGCAGATACGCAGTATTTT; CDR3aa: CASSPGLADTQYF
len: 14; j_gene: TRBJ1-6; abundance: .; d_gene: .; v_gene: TRBV9; CDR3nt: TGTGCCAGCAGCGCCGGACAGAATAATTCACCCCTCCACTTT; CDR3aa: CASSAGQNNSPLHF
len: 17; j_gene: TRBJ2-2; abundance: .; d_gene: TRBD2; v_gene: TRBV5-1; CDR3nt: TGCGCCAGCAGGGGACTAGCGGGAGGACCGAGCACCGGGGAGCTGTTTTTT; CDR3aa: CASRGLAGGPSTGELFF
len: 17; j_gene: TRBJ2-7; abundance: once; d_gene: .; v_gene: TRBV19; CDR3nt: TGTGCCAGCCAGAATACCTACAGAGATCTCTACGCCTACGAGCAGTACTTC; CDR3aa: CASQNTYRDLYAYEQYF
len: 16; j_gene: TRBJ2-6; abundance: .; d_gene: TRBD1; v_gene: TRBV11-3; CDR3nt: TGTGCCAGCAGCTTAGGGACAGGGCCAGGGGCCAACGTCCTGACTTTC; CDR3aa: CASSLGTGPGANVLTF
len: 17; j_gene: TRBJ2-3; abundance: .; d_gene: TRBD2; v_gene: TRBV15; CDR3nt: TGTGCCACCAGCAGGACTAGCGGGAGGGGGGGTGCAGATACGCAGTATTTT; CDR3aa: CATSRTSGRGGADTQYF
len: 14; j_gene: TRBJ2-2; abundance: .; d_gene: .; v_gene: TRBV10-3; CDR3nt: TGTGCCATCAGTGAGAGACCCAACACCGGGGAGCTGTTTTTT; CDR3aa: CAISERPNTGELFF
len: 14; j_gene: TRBJ2-7; abundance: .; d_gene: .; v_gene: TRBV11-3; CDR3nt: TGTGCCAGCAGCTTAGGCTCAGGGCCCTACGAGCAGTACTTC; CDR3aa: CASSLGSGPYEQYF
len: 15; j_gene: TRBJ1-5; abundance: .; d_gene: TRBD1; v_gene: TRBV6-1; CDR3nt: TGTGCCACCAGAAACAGGACAGGGGTTAACCAGCCCCAGCATTTT; CDR3aa: CATRNRTGVNQPQHF
len: 16; j_gene: TRBJ2-1; abundance: .; d_gene: TRBD1; v_gene: TRBV4-3; CDR3nt: TGCGCCAGCAGCCAAGATAGTCAGGGGGAGAGCACTGAGCAGTTCTTC; CDR3aa: CASSQDSQGESTEQFF
len: 12; j_gene: TRBJ2-5; abundance: .; d_gene: .; v_gene: TRBV29-1; CDR3nt: TGCAGCGTTGGGGACATCGGGGAGACCCAGTACTTC; CDR3aa: CSVGDIGETQYF
len: 17; j_gene: TRBJ2-1; abundance: .; d_gene: .; v_gene: TRBV5-1; CDR3nt: TGCGCCAGCAGCTTGGCCGTCGGGGTCGACTCCTACAATGAGCAGTTCTTC; CDR3aa: CASSLAVGVDSYNEQFF
len: 12; j_gene: TRBJ2-7; abundance: .; d_gene: .; v_gene: TRBV28; CDR3nt: TGTGCCAGCAGTTTATCTTTAAGCGAGCAGTACTTC; CDR3aa: CASSLSLSEQYF
len: 15; j_gene: TRBJ1-2; abundance: .; d_gene: TRBD1; v_gene: TRBV6-5; CDR3nt: TGTGCCAGCAGTCGCGACAGGGGGTTGGGCTATGGCTACACCTTC; CDR3aa: CASSRDRGLGYGYTF
len: 15; j_gene: TRBJ1-1; abundance: .; d_gene: .; v_gene: TRBV19; CDR3nt: TGTGCCAGTAGTTCCTCGGGAGTGGTGAACACTGAAGCTTTCTTT; CDR3aa: CASSSSGVVNTEAFF
len: 14; j_gene: TRBJ1-5; abundance: .; d_gene: .; v_gene: TRBV5-1; CDR3nt: TGCGCCAGCAGCTTGGAACCGCGCAATCAGCCCCAGCATTTT; CDR3aa: CASSLEPRNQPQHF
len: 14; j_gene: TRBJ2-1; abundance: few; d_gene: .; v_gene: TRBV19; CDR3nt: TGTGCCAGTAGTATGGAGATTCGCTACAATGAGCAGTTCTTC; CDR3aa: CASSMEIRYNEQFF
len: 15; j_gene: TRBJ1-3; abundance: .; d_gene: .; v_gene: TRBV9; CDR3nt: TGTGCCAGCAGCCCCCCCGGGAGCTCTGGAAACACCATATATTTT; CDR3aa: CASSPPGSSGNTIYF
len: 14; j_gene: TRBJ1-1; abundance: .; d_gene: .; v_gene: TRBV29-1; CDR3nt: TGCAGCGTTGCCCCCCGCGGGGGTTACACTGAAGCTTTCTTT; CDR3aa: CSVAPRGGYTEAFF
len: 16; j_gene: TRBJ2-1; abundance: .; d_gene: TRBD2; v_gene: TRBV28; CDR3nt: TGTGCCAGCAGTTCCGCTAGCGGAGAGGCCTACAATGAGCAGTTCTTC; CDR3aa: CASSSASGEAYNEQFF
len: 14; j_gene: TRBJ1-1; abundance: many; d_gene: .; v_gene: TRBV21-1; CDR3nt: TGTGCCAGCAGCAAAAGGGTCCGGGGAATTGAAGCTTTCTTT; CDR3aa: CASSKRVRGIEAFF
len: 15; j_gene: TRBJ1-1; abundance: .; d_gene: TRBD1; v_gene: TRBV9; CDR3nt: TGTGCCAGCAGCACGAGACAGGGTAGTGACACTGAAGCTTTCTTT; CDR3aa: CASSTRQGSDTEAFF
len: 16; j_gene: TRBJ2-2; abundance: few; d_gene: .; v_gene: TRBV5-1; CDR3nt: TGCGCCAGCAGCTTGGCCCGTACTAGTGGGTTCGGGGAGCTGTTTTTT; CDR3aa: CASSLARTSGFGELFF
len: 15; j_gene: TRBJ2-3; abundance: .; d_gene: .; v_gene: TRBV5-1; CDR3nt: TGCGCCAGCAGCTTGGACAGGCCTAGCACAGATACGCAGTATTTT; CDR3aa: CASSLDRPSTDTQYF
len: 13; j_gene: TRBJ2-1; abundance: .; d_gene: .; v_gene: TRBV10-2; CDR3nt: TGCGCCAGCAGTAAAATAGCCAACAATGAGCAGTTCTTC; CDR3aa: CASSKIANNEQFF
len: 12; j_gene: TRBJ2-5; abundance: few; d_gene: .; v_gene: TRBV2; CDR3nt: TGTGCCAGCAATTCCCTACAAGAGACCCAGTACTTC; CDR3aa: CASNSLQETQYF
len: 14; j_gene: TRBJ2-2; abundance: .; d_gene: TRBD2; v_gene: TRBV7-7; CDR3nt: TGTGCCAGCAGCTCGGGACTACCGACCGGGGAGCTGTTTTTT; CDR3aa: CASSSGLPTGELFF
len: 15; j_gene: TRBJ1-1; abundance: .; d_gene: .; v_gene: TRBV5-6; CDR3nt: TGTGCCAGCAGCTTGGCCGGGGGGCAAGACACTGAAGCTTTCTTT; CDR3aa: CASSLAGGQDTEAFF
len: 15; j_gene: TRBJ2-7; abundance: .; d_gene: .; v_gene: TRBV21-1; CDR3nt: TGTGCCAGCAGCAAAGACAAGTGGAGCTCCTACGAGCAGTACTTC; CDR3aa: CASSKDKWSSYEQYF
len: 17; j_gene: TRBJ2-1; abundance: few; d_gene: .; v_gene: TRBV9; CDR3nt: TGTGCCAGCAGCGTAGCTACTGGTGGGGGGGCAAACAATGAGCAGTTCTTC; CDR3aa: CASSVATGGGANNEQFF
len: 10; j_gene: TRBJ2-7; abundance: .; d_gene: .; v_gene: TRBV5-5; CDR3nt: TGTGCCAGCAGCTTGCGGGAGCAGTACTTC; CDR3aa: CASSLREQYF
len: 13; j_gene: TRBJ1-2; abundance: .; d_gene: .; v_gene: TRBV28; CDR3nt: TGTGCCAGCACCAATACCGGGGTCTATGGCTACACCTTC; CDR3aa: CASTNTGVYGYTF
len: 18; j_gene: TRBJ1-6; abundance: once; d_gene: .; v_gene: TRBV5-5; CDR3nt: TGTGCCAGCAGCTTGGCCCCCCCGGACTTCAACTATAATTCACCCCTCCACTTT; CDR3aa: CASSLAPPDFNYNSPLHF
len: 19; j_gene: TRBJ2-7; abundance: .; d_gene: TRBD2; v_gene: TRBV18; CDR3nt: TGTGCCAGCTCACCACCTACCGAGTGGGGACTAGCGGAGTCCTACGAGCAGTACTTC; CDR3aa: CASSPPTEWGLAESYEQYF
len: 15; j_gene: TRBJ1-6; abundance: .; d_gene: .; v_gene: TRBV5-6; CDR3nt: TGTGCCAGCAGCGCCCGGGTCCCGGTGAGGTCACCCCTCCACTTT; CDR3aa: CASSARVPVRSPLHF
len: 17; j_gene: TRBJ2-5; abundance: once; d_gene: TRBD2; v_gene: TRBV4-1; CDR3nt: TGCGCCAGCAGCCCTCGAGTTGGTAGCGGGGGGCAAGAGACCCAGTACTTC; CDR3aa: CASSPRVGSGGQETQYF